These 4 T cell receptor beta chains were sequenced from one sample in a study of blood T cell repertoires in COVID-19. Measured with immunoSEQ multiplex PCR; TCRdb has only the in-frame clones, and not every one. The sample carries roughly 360,000 clones, 81% recorded once. The sequencing sample was made of peripheral blood. The receptors derive from a human donor with acute or convalescent COVID-19. The donor label of this sample is uncertain.

This chain joins TRBV19 and TRBJ2-6, with no clear D. Deletions cut 3 bases from V and 0 bases from J, with 6 bases between. This CDR3 is built from 15 residues. From germline, CDR1 is LNHDA and CDR2 SQIVND (reference sequence). The CDR3 DNA is TGTGCCAGTAGTATCTGGAGCTCTGGGGCCAACGTCCTGACTTTC. Encoded protein: CASSIWSSGANVLTF.

The V gene is TRBV19, the J gene TRBJ1-1; D is possibly TRBD1 (6 bases). V lost 4 bases, J lost 11 bases, and 14 bases lay in between. The germline CDR1 and CDR2 sequences are LNHDA and SQIVND (reference sequence). The CDR3 is 12 amino acids. This chain's CDR3 is CASSTNRVSAFF. The CDR3 region has the DNA TGTGCCAGTAGTACTAACAGGGTGAGTGCTTTCTTT.

The genes are TRBV19 and TRBJ1-5; tentatively, D is TRBD1 (5 bases). The CDR3 length is 16 residues. V was clipped by 3 bases and J by 0 bases, with 12 bases between them. CDR1 LNHDA and CDR2 SQIVND come from the germline V gene (reference sequence). The CDR3 DNA follows: TGTGCCAGTAGTATTGGGGCCAGGCATAGCAATCAGCCCCAGCATTTT. It encodes CASSIGARHSNQPQHF.

The chain is built from TRBV28 and TRBJ1-2, with TRBD1 matching over 8 bases. CDR3 length equals 12 residues. The ends lost 5 bases at V and 10 bases at J; junction bases unmatched: 6. CDR1 and CDR2 from the germline V gene are MDHEN and SYDVKM. Here the CDR3 DNA reads TGTGCCAGCAGTCGGGACAGGTTAACCTACACCTTC. Its translation is CASSRDRLTYTF.